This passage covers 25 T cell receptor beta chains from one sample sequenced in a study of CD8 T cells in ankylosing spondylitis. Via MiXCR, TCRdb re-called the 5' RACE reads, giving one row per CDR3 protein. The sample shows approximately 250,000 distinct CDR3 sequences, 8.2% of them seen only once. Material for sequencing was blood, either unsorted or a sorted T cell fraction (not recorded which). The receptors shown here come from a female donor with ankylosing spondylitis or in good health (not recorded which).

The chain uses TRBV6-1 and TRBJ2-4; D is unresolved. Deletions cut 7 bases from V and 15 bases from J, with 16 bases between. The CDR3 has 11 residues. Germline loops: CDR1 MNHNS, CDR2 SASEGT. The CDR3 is CASNRDGAWYF. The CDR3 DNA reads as TGTGCCAGCAATAGAGACGGTGCATGGTACTTC.

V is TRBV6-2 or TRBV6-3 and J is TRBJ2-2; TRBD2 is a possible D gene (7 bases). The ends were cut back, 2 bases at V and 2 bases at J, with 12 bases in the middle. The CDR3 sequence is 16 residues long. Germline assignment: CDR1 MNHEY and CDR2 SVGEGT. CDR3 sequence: CASSYLGGGNTGELFF. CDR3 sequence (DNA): TGTGCCAGCAGTTACCTGGGCGGGGGCAACACCGGGGAGCTGTTTTTT.

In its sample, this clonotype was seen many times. The chain's CDR3 is CASSPNRGRAGELFF. Written as DNA, the CDR3 is TGTGCCAGCAGCCCCAACAGGGGGCGGGCCGGGGAGCTGTTTTTT. The chain is built from TRBV12-3 or TRBV12-4 and TRBJ2-2; 9 nucleotides match TRBD1. Trimming cost V 6 bases and J 6 bases; bases outside gene matches: 8. There are 15 residues in the CDR3.

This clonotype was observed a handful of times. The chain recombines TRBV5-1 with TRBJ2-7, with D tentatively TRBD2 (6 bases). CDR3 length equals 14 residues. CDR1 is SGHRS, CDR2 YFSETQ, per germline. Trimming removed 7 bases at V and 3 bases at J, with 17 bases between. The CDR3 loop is CASSRDLGDYEQYF. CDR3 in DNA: TGCGCCAGCTCCCGGGACTTGGGAGACTACGAGCAGTACTTC.

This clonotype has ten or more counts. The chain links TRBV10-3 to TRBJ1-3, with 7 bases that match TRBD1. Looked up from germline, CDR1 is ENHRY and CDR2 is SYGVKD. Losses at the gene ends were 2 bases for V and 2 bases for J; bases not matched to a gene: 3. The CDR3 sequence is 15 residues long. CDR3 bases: TGTGCCATCAGTGAGGACCAGGGGGCTGGAAACACCATATATTTT. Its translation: CAISEDQGAGNTIYF.

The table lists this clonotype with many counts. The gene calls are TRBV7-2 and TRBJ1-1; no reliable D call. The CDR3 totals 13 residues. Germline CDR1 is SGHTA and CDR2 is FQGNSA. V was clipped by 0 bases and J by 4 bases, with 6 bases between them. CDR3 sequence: CASSLAFTTEAFF. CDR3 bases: TGTGCCAGCAGCTTAGCCTTTACCACTGAAGCTTTCTTT.

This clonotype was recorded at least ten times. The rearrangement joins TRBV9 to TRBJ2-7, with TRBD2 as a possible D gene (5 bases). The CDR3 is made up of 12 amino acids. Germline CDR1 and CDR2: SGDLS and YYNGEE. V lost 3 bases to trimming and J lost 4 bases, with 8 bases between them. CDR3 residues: CASSASGYEQYF. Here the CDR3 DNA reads TGTGCCAGCAGCGCCAGCGGATACGAGCAGTACTTC.

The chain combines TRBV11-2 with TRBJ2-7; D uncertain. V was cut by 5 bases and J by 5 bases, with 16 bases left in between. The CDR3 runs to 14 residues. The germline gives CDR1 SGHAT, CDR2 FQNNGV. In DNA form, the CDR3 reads TGTGCCAGCAGCCGGCCGCTTACGATCCACGAGCAGTACTTC. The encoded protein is CASSRPLTIHEQYF. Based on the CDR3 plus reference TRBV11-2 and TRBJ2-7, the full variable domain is EAGVAQSPRYKIIEKRQSVAFWCNPISGHATLYWYQQILGQGPKLLIQFQNNGVVDDSQLPKDRFSAERLKGVDSTLKIQPAKLEDSAVYLCASSRPLTIHEQYFGPGTRLTVT.

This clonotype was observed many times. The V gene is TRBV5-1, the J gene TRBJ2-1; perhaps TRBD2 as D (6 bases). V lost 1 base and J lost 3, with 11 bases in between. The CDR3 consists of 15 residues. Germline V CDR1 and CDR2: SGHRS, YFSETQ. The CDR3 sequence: CASSLLPGGYNEQFF. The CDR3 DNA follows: TGCGCCAGCAGCTTGCTACCCGGGGGCTACAATGAGCAGTTCTTC.

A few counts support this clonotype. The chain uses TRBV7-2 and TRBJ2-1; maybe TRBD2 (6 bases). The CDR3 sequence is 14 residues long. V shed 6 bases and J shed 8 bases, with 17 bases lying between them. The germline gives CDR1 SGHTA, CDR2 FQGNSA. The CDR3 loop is CASSLMEGADEQFF. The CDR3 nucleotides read TGTGCCAGCAGTTTGATGGAGGGAGCCGATGAGCAGTTCTTC.

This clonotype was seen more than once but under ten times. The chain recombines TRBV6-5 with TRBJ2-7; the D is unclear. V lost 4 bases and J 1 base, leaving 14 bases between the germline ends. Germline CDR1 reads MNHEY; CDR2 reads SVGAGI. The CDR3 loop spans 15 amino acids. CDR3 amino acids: CASSWAASRSYEQYF. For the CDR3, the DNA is TGTGCCAGCAGTTGGGCAGCCTCGCGGTCCTACGAGCAGTACTTC.

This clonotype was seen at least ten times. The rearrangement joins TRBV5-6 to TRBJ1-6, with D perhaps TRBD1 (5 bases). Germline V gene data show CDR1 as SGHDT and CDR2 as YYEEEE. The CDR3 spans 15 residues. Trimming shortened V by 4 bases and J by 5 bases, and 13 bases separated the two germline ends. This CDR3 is CASSRGTGDNSPLHF. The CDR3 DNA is TGTGCCAGCAGCCGCGGGACGGGAGATAATTCACCCCTCCACTTT.

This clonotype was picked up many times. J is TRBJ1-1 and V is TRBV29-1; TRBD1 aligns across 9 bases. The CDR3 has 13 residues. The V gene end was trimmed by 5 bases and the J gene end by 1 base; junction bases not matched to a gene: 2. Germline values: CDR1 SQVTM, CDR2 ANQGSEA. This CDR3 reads CSVSGQGNTEAFF. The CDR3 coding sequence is TGCAGCGTTTCGGGACAGGGGAACACTGAAGCTTTCTTT.

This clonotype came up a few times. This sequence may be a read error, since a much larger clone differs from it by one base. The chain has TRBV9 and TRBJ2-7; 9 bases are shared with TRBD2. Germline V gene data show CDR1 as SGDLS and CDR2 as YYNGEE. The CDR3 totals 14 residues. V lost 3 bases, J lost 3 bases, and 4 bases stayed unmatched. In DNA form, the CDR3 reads TGTGCCAGCAGCGCGGCTAGCGGGAACTACGAGCAGTACTTC. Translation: CASSAASGNYEQYF.

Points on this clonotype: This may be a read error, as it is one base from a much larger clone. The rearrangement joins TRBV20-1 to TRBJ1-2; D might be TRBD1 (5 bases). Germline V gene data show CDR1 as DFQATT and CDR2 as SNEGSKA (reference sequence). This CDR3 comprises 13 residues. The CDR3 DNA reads TGCAGTGCTACGGTAGGGGCTAACTATGCCTACACCTTC. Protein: CSATVGANYAYTF.

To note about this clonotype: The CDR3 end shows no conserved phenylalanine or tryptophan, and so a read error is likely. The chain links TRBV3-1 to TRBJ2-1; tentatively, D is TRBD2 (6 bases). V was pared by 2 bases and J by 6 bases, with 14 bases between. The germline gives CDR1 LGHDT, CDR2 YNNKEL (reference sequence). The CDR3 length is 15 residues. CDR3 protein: CASSQLAPGINEQFS. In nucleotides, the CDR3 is TGTGCCAGCAGCCAACTAGCGCCTGGGATCAATGAGCAGTTCTCC.

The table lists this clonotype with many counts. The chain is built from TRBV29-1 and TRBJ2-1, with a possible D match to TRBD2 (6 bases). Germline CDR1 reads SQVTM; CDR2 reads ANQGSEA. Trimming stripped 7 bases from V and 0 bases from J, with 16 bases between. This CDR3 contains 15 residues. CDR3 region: CSAGTSQSSYNEQFF. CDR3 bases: TGCAGCGCCGGGACTTCCCAGAGCTCCTACAATGAGCAGTTCTTC.

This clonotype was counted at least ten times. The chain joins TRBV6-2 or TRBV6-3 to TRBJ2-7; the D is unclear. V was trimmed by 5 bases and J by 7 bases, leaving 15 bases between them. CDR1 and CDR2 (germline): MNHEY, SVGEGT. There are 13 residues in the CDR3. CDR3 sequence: CASSPTGLREQYF. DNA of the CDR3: TGTGCCAGCAGTCCGACTGGTTTGAGAGAGCAGTACTTC.

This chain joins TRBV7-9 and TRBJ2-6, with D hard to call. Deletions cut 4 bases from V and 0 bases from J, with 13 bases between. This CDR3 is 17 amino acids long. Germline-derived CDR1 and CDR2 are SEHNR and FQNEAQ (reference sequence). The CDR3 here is CASSSLPGFSGANVLTF. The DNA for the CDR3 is TGTGCCAGCAGCTCTCTTCCCGGCTTCTCTGGGGCCAACGTCCTGACTTTC.

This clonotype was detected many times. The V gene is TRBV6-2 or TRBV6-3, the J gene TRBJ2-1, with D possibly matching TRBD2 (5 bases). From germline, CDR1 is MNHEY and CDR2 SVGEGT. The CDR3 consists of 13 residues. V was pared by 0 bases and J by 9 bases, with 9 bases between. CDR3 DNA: TGTGCCAGCAGTTACTCGAGAGGGCTTGAGCAGTTCTTC. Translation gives CASSYSRGLEQFF.

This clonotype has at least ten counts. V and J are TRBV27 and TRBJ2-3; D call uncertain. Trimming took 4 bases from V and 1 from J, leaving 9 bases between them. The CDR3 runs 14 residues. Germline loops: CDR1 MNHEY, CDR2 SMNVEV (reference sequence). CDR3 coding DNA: TGTGCCAGCAGTTCCATTAGGCGCACAGATACGCAGTATTTT. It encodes CASSSIRRTDTQYF.

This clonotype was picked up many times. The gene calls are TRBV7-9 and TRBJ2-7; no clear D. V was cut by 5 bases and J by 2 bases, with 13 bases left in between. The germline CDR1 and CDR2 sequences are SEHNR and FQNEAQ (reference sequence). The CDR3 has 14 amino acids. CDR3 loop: CASSPSPNPYEQYF. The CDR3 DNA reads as TGTGCCAGCAGCCCTTCACCCAACCCCTACGAGCAGTACTTC.

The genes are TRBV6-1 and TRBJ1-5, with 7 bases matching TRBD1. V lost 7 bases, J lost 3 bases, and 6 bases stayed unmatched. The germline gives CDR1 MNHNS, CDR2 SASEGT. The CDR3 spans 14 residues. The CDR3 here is CASIPGQHNQPQHF. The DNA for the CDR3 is TGTGCCAGCATTCCGGGACAGCACAATCAGCCCCAGCATTTT.

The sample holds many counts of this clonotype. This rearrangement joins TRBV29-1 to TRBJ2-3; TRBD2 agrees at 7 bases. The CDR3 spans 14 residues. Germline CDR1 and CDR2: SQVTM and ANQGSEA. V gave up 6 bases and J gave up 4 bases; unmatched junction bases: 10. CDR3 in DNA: TGCAGCGTCGACGGACTAGTTCCCCCAGATACGCAGTATTTT. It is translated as CSVDGLVPPDTQYF.

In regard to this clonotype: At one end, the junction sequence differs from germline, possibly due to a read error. The CDR3 nucleotides read TGTACTAGTGGTCCACATGCAGATACGCAGTATTTT. Translating gives CTSGPHADTQYF. The rearrangement joins TRBV12-5 to TRBJ2-3, with a weak D call TRBD2 (5 bases). The CDR3 consists of 12 residues. Germline-derived CDR1 and CDR2 are LGHNT and FRNRAP. Full variable domain (missing parts from reference TRBV12-5 and TRBJ2-3): DARVTQTPRHKVTEMGQEVTMRCQPILGHNTVFWYRQTMMQGLELLAYFRNRAPLDDSGMPKDRFSAEMPDATLATLKIQPSEPRDSAVYFCTSGPHADTQYFGPGTRLTVL.